This T cell receptor (beta chain) is from a study of T cell changes during pregnancy in multiple sclerosis. The CDR3 is 13 residues long. The V end was cut by 6 bases, the J end by 4 bases, with 13 bases between. In germline, CDR1 is MNHEY, CDR2 SMNVEV (reference sequence). The method was immunoSEQ multiplex PCR; TCRdb's version includes in-frame clones alone and lacks a portion of them. The sample has 100,000 or so clones; just over 90% are singletons. The origin of this receptor is a female donor with multiple sclerosis, enrolled in a pregnancy study. The sequencing used peripheral blood, collected in the second trimester of pregnancy. This rearrangement joins TRBV27 to TRBJ2-7; perhaps TRBD1 as D (6 bases). The CDR3: CASSSNREYEQYF. Here the CDR3 DNA reads TGTGCCAGCAGCTCCAACAGGGAGTACGAGCAGTACTTC.